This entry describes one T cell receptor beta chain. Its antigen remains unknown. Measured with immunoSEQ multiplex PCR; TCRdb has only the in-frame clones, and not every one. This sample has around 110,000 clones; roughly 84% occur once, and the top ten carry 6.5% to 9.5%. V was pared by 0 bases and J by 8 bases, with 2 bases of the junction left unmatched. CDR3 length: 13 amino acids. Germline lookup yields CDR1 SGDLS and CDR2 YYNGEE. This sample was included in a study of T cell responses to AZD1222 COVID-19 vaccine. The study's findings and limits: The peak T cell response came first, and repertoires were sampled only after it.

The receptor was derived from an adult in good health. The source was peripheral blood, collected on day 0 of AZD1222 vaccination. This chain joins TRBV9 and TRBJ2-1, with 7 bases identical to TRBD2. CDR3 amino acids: CASSVDAGDEQFF. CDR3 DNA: TGTGCCAGCAGCGTAGATGCGGGAGATGAGCAGTTCTTC. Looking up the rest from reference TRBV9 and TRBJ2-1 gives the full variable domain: DSGVTQTPKHLITATGQRVTLRCSPRSGDLSVYWYQQSLDQGLQFLIQYYNGEERAKGNILERFSAQQFPDLHSELNLSSLELGDSALYFCASSVDAGDEQFFGPGTRLTVL.